Included here is one TCR beta chain sequence, with context. The source of the sample is a study of cytomegalovirus exposure and HLA in healthy donors. PCR employed 60 Vbeta and 13 Jbeta primers. Here immunoSEQ multiplex PCR was the method, and the copy in TCRdb shows in-frame clones only, minus some. The data contain 90,000 to 150,000 clones, 65% to 85% of them singletons. As for the donors, each was a healthy bone marrow donor. The germline V gene has CDR1 SGHKS and CDR2 YYEKEE (reference sequence). The V and J ends lost 4 bases and 4 bases, in that order; junction bases with no gene match: 3. The CDR3 runs 14 residues.

The sample comprised PBMCs. The chain has TRBV5-5 and TRBJ1-4, with 8 bases that match TRBD1. The receptor comes from a man aged 50 to 59 in good health and CMV-seropositive. The CDR3 protein is CASSLQGVNEKLFF. CDR3 in DNA: TGTGCCAGCAGCCTACAGGGGGTTAATGAAAAACTGTTTTTT.